This passage covers 13 T cell receptor beta chains from one sample sequenced in a study of chemoradiotherapy in HPV16-positive cancers. The data were produced by immunoSEQ multiplex PCR, yet TCRdb's version contains in-frame clones alone and is incomplete. Of around 15,000 clones in the sample, roughly 70% are singletons; the top ten hold around 20%. The sample was acquired from a patient who underwent chemoradiotherapy. The receptors derive from a human donor with HPV-associated anogenital cancer.

DNA of the CDR3: TGCGCCAGCAGCCAAGATCTAGGTGTTATATCGCCAGCGAATGAGCAGTTCTTC. Encoded protein: CASSQDLGVISPANEQFF. The gene calls are TRBV4-1 and TRBJ2-1; D unresolved. Trimming took 0 bases from V and 7 from J, leaving 22 bases between them. Germline lookup yields CDR1 MGHRA and CDR2 YSYEKL. This CDR3 has 18 amino acids.

This clone has a handful of counts. V and J are TRBV4-2 and TRBJ1-2; tentatively, D is TRBD1 (5 bases). Trimming cost V 0 bases and J 8 bases, with 16 bases left between them. Germline V gene data show CDR1 as LGHNA and CDR2 as YNFKEQ. This CDR3 comprises 15 residues. The CDR3 bases are TGTGCCAGCAGCCAAGATAGCGGGGCACTCGGCGGCTACACCTTC. This codes for CASSQDSGALGGYTF.

A few counts support this clone. This rearrangement joins TRBV7-2 to TRBJ2-6; D unresolved. In germline, CDR1 is SGHTA, CDR2 FQGNSA. The CDR3 sequence is 15 residues long. The V end was cut by 1 base, the J end by 1 base, with 5 bases between. The CDR3 coding sequence is TGTGCCAGCAGCTTAGGTACATCTGGGGCCAACGTCCTGACTTTC. It encodes CASSLGTSGANVLTF.

This clone was counted between two and nine times. V gene TRBV19 combines with J gene TRBJ2-2; 12 bases fit TRBD2. The ends lost 7 bases at V and 7 bases at J; junction bases unmatched: 10. The CDR3 spans 16 residues. Germline V gene sequence: CDR1 LNHDA, CDR2 SQIVND (reference sequence). CDR3 coding DNA: TGTGCCAGTACCCCTAGCGGGGGGGGTTGGAGCGGGGAGCTGTTTTTT. It encodes CASTPSGGGWSGELFF.

CDR3 nucleotides: TGCGCCAGCAGCCAAGAGGCGATCGGGGCCTCTGGCTACACCTTC. Translating it yields CASSQEAIGASGYTF. This rearrangement joins TRBV4-1 to TRBJ1-2; D is possibly TRBD1 (5 bases). The ends were cut back, 0 bases at V and 7 bases at J, with 15 bases in the middle. The CDR3 is made up of 15 amino acids. CDR1 is MGHRA, CDR2 YSYEKL, per germline.

The rearrangement joins TRBV5-8 to TRBJ2-2; the match to TRBD1 covers 7 bases. Trimming removed 0 bases from V and 2 bases from J; junction bases left unmatched: 4. From germline, CDR1 is SGHTS and CDR2 YDEGEE. This CDR3 spans 16 amino acids. Written as DNA, the CDR3 is TGTGCCAGCAGCTTGGCCCCAGGGGGAAACACCGGGGAGCTGTTTTTT. This encodes CASSLAPGGNTGELFF.

The V call is TRBV6-6, the J call TRBJ2-3, with a weak D call TRBD1 (6 bases). This CDR3 contains 14 residues. Trimming took 6 bases from V and 6 from J, leaving 16 bases between them. The germline CDR1 and CDR2 sequences are MNHNY and SVGAGI (reference sequence). DNA of the CDR3: TGTGCCAGCAGCCTTTTGAGGGGGACGGATACGCAGTATTTT. Encoded protein: CASSLLRGTDTQYF.

This CDR3 reads CATTAMNTEAFF. CDR3 DNA sequence: TGTGCCACGACAGCAATGAACACTGAAGCTTTCTTT. J is TRBJ1-1 and V is TRBV2, with a tentative D call TRBD1 (5 bases). The germline V gene encodes CDR1 SNHLY and CDR2 FYNNEI. The CDR3 has 12 amino acids. The ends were cut back, 10 bases at V and 0 bases at J, with 9 bases in the middle.

V usage is TRBV27 and J usage is TRBJ1-5; 7 positions agree with TRBD1. CDR1 and CDR2 (germline): MNHEY, SMNVEV (reference sequence). V lost 5 bases to trimming and J lost 2 bases; unmatched junction nucleotides: 3. The CDR3 covers 14 residues. CDR3: CASSPTGGNQPQHF. The CDR3 DNA is TGTGCCAGCAGTCCAACAGGGGGCAATCAGCCCCAGCATTTT.

The V gene is TRBV2, the J gene TRBJ2-2; TRBD1 aligns across 9 bases. There are 16 residues in the CDR3. After removal of 6 bases from V and 6 bases from J, the junction contained 11 bases not matched to a gene. Germline V gives CDR1 SNHLY, CDR2 FYNNEI. The CDR3 reads CASRKDGDRAAGELFF. The DNA of the CDR3 is TGTGCCAGCAGAAAAGATGGGGACAGGGCAGCCGGGGAGCTGTTTTTT.

The chain links TRBV2 to TRBJ2-3; a possible D gene is TRBD2 (5 bases). Trimming pared 1 base from V and 2 bases from J, leaving 10 bases between. The CDR3 runs to 15 residues. The germline V gene encodes CDR1 SNHLY and CDR2 FYNNEI. CDR3 loop: CASSEETTDTDTQYF. The CDR3 coding sequence is TGTGCCAGCAGTGAAGAGACTACCGACACAGATACGCAGTATTTT.

This sequence joins TRBV5-4 and TRBJ1-1; D unclear. The germline V gene encodes CDR1 SGHNT and CDR2 YYREEE (reference sequence). The CDR3 has 14 amino acids. Trimming took off 4 bases at V and 0 bases at J, with 10 bases between the two ends. The DNA for the CDR3 is TGTGCCAGCAGCCCGGGGAGGATGAACACTGAAGCTTTCTTT. Translating gives CASSPGRMNTEAFF.

The V and J genes are TRBV5-6 and TRBJ2-5, with 7 positions matching TRBD2. V lost 2 bases, J lost 5 bases, and 9 bases stayed unmatched. Germline V CDR1 and CDR2: SGHDT, YYEEEE. There are 15 residues in the CDR3. DNA of the CDR3: TGTGCCAGCAGCTTTAGACAGCTGGGGGGGGAGACCCAGTACTTC. Translation gives CASSFRQLGGETQYF.